These 2 T cell receptor beta chains were all obtained from the same sample, sequenced in a study of cytomegalovirus exposure and HLA in healthy donors. This table comes from immunoSEQ multiplex PCR, and its TCRdb copy is limited to in-frame clones, with some not included. Altogether about 180,000 clones are present, around 85% being singletons, with the ten largest covering about 16%. Input material: PBMCs. Receptor source: a man between 18 and 29 years old in good health and CMV-seropositive.

The chain links TRBV11-1 to TRBJ2-6; D may be TRBD1 (5 bases). The V gene lost 5 bases and the J gene lost 1 base, with 9 bases spanning the gap. The CDR3 has 15 residues. Germline assignment: CDR1 SGHAT and CDR2 FQDESV (reference sequence). The CDR3 protein is CASSSAGSGANVLTF. The CDR3 nucleotides read TGTGCCAGCAGCAGCGCAGGGTCTGGGGCCAACGTCCTGACTTTC.

The V and J genes are TRBV11-2 and TRBJ1-6; tentative D call: TRBD1 (6 bases). The CDR3 has 17 amino acids. In germline, CDR1 is SGHAT, CDR2 FQNNGV. V was shortened by 4 bases and J by 6 bases, with 19 bases between the two germline ends. CDR3 sequence reads: CASSSELGSGVNSPLHF. For the CDR3, the DNA is TGTGCCAGCAGCTCAGAGTTAGGGTCAGGGGTTAATTCACCCCTCCACTTT.